These 4 T cell receptor beta chains came from one sample sequenced in a study of Graves' ophthalmopathy and Graves' hyperthyroidism (dated by TCRdb to about 2018). The sequencer listed for this sample is Illumina HiSeq 2000. For repertoire sequencing, the TCR beta CDR3 regions were amplified from RNA transcripts. A first-round RT-PCR used HTBI primers with the Qiagen OneStep RT-PCR kit, followed by a second-round multiplex PCR, size selection and purification. The public reads were quality trimmed at Q25 with fastp and then assembled into clones with MiXCR by TCRdb, keeping productive beta chains. Entries are consolidated by CDR3 protein sequence, retaining the most common genes and DNA. The sample yields about 400,000 distinct CDR3 sequences; around 16% were counted once. The top ten clones comprise roughly 1.5% of the sample. Material for sequencing was peripheral blood. Source of these receptors: a woman aged 18-29 years with Graves' ophthalmopathy. Donor details come from another sample of the same person, matched by shared clones.

The rearrangement joins TRBV6-2 or TRBV6-3 to TRBJ1-2; tentative D call: TRBD1 (5 bases). With 4 bases removed from V and 8 bases from J, the gap between germline ends came to 17 bases. The CDR3 is made up of 14 amino acids. Germline lookup yields CDR1 MNHEY and CDR2 SVGEGT. The CDR3 region has the DNA TGTGCCAGCAGTTCCTCGGGACTCCGGGGGGGCTACACCTTC. Translating gives CASSSSGLRGGYTF.

The table lists this clonotype with many counts. The rearrangement uses TRBV20-1 and TRBJ1-1; D not certain. The V and J ends lost 2 bases and 1 base respectively, with 8 bases between them. The CDR3 spans 13 residues. Germline CDR1 DFQATT, CDR2 SNEGSKA (reference sequence). CDR3 protein: CSARRDGNTEAFF. CDR3 sequence (DNA): TGCAGTGCTAGAAGGGATGGGAACACTGAAGCTTTCTTT.

This clonotype was seen many times. The CDR3 protein is CSAREGQKNQPQHF. CDR3 DNA: TGCAGTGCTAGAGAAGGACAAAAAAATCAGCCCCAGCATTTT. The chain employs TRBV20-1 and TRBJ1-5; TRBD1 is a possible D gene (5 bases). With 0 bases removed from V and 4 bases from J, the gap between germline ends came to 10 bases. The CDR3 runs to 14 residues. Germline V gives CDR1 DFQATT, CDR2 SNEGSKA (reference sequence).

Points on this clonotype: This may be a read error: a much more frequent sequence differs by one nucleotide. The V and J genes are TRBV11-2 and TRBJ2-7, with D maybe TRBD1 (6 bases). Trimming removed 5 bases at V and 6 bases at J, with 20 bases between. This CDR3 region has 15 residues. Germline CDR1 and CDR2: SGHAT and FQNNGV. The chain's CDR3 is CASSGGLGEGGEQYF. For the CDR3, the DNA is TGTGCCAGCAGCGGTGGGCTAGGGGAAGGGGGCGAGCAGTACTTC.